This TCR beta chain was sequenced during a study of blood T cells in healthy people across ages. With a J-beta primer mix and a sample-barcoded 5' primer, a second PCR ran about 7 to 12 cycles. From each sample, at least 3 million paired-end reads containing CDR3 were obtained. TCRdb re-called the 5' RACE reads through MiXCR, storing one row per CDR3 protein. This sample has about 830,000 distinct CDR3 sequences, with nearly 60% found just once. V was shortened by 2 bases and J by 5 bases, with 10 bases between the two germline ends. The CDR3 sequence is 13 residues long. Germline lookup yields CDR1 DFQATT and CDR2 SNEGSKA (reference sequence).

Source material: blood. This clonotype was sampled from a man aged 30 to 45 in good health. J is TRBJ2-1 and V is TRBV20-1; the D is unclear. The CDR3 nucleotides read TGCAGTGCTAGAAGGGTATCCGACAATGAGCAGTTCTTC. Encoded protein: CSARRVSDNEQFF.